One sample yielded the 29 T cell receptor beta chains listed below, sequenced in a study of CD8+CD57+ T cells in acquired aplastic anemia. Genomic DNA, serving as template, underwent TCR beta VDJ and CDR3 profiling. TCRdb passed the reads through MiXCR, listing each CDR3 protein once. The data contain around 400,000 distinct CDR3 sequences, 65% to 80% of them seen just once; the ten biggest clones take up less than 4%. Material for sequencing was sorted CD4+, CD8+, or CD8+CD57+ T cells (not recorded which) from PBMCs. These receptors came from a human donor in good health, serving as a control.

Written as DNA, the CDR3 is TGCAGTGCAGGGACAGGGGGCGAGGCCGCACCCCTCCACTTT. Residues: CSAGTGGEAAPLHF. The gene calls are TRBV20-1 and TRBJ1-6, with 12 bases identical to TRBD1. V was pared by 6 bases and J by 11 bases, with 8 bases of the junction left unmatched. The CDR3 is 14 amino acids. Germline loops: CDR1 DFQATT, CDR2 SNEGSKA (reference sequence).

This chain uses TRBV7-9 with TRBJ2-3, with 8 bases fitting TRBD2. This CDR3 is built from 15 residues. CDR1 is SEHNR and CDR2 is FQNEAQ in the germline V gene (reference sequence). After removal of 5 bases from V and 6 bases from J, the junction contained 10 bases not matched to a gene. DNA of the CDR3: TGTGCCAGCAGCGCTGCGGGGGGAGGGGTGGATACGCAGTATTTT. Residues: CASSAAGGGVDTQYF.

The chain employs TRBV6-2 or TRBV6-3 and TRBJ1-2; D may be TRBD1 (5 bases). Trimming stripped 6 bases from V and 12 bases from J, with 17 bases between. This CDR3 has 12 amino acids. The germline V gene encodes CDR1 MNHEY and CDR2 SVGEGT. The DNA for the CDR3 is TGTGCCAGCAGGGGTAATCTAGCGGGGGACACCTTC. Its protein product is CASRGNLAGDTF.

Notes on this clonotype: Sequence at one end of the junction differs from germline and may be a read error. DNA for the CDR3: TGTGCCAGCAGTGAAGGACGAGGGGGACAAAGCTCCTACGAGCAGTACTTC. This encodes CASSEGRGGQSSYEQYF. V gene TRBV24-1 combines with J gene TRBJ2-7; maybe TRBD1 (6 bases). The CDR3 is 17 amino acids. Germline CDR1 KGHDR, CDR2 SFDVKD.

This chain links TRBV7-2 with TRBJ1-2; D might be TRBD1 (5 bases). Trimming shortened V by 5 bases and J by 8 bases, and 18 bases separated the two germline ends. Germline V CDR1 and CDR2: SGHTA, FQGNSA. This CDR3 has 14 amino acids. This chain's CDR3 is CASSRSGYQRGYTF. CDR3 DNA sequence: TGTGCCAGCAGCCGTTCAGGGTACCAACGGGGCTACACCTTC.

V is TRBV20-1 and J is TRBJ2-1; D perhaps matches TRBD1 (5 bases). V dropped 6 bases and J dropped 5 bases, with 20 bases sitting between them. The CDR3 is made up of 15 amino acids. The germline gives CDR1 DFQATT, CDR2 SNEGSKA (reference sequence). In nucleotides, the CDR3 is TGCAGTGCAGTAACAGGTAATCGGCCCGACAATGAGCAGTTCTTC. This translates into CSAVTGNRPDNEQFF.

This clonotype appeared a single time. The rearrangement joins TRBV19 to TRBJ2-3, with D uncertain. The V and J ends lost 6 bases and 9 bases respectively, with 19 bases between them. This CDR3 spans 14 amino acids. Germline values: CDR1 LNHDA, CDR2 SQIVND (reference sequence). CDR3 coding DNA: TGTGCCAGTAGCGGAAAAGGCCCACAAGAGACGCAGTATTTT. As protein: CASSGKGPQETQYF.

This clonotype has a handful of counts. The rearrangement links TRBV9 to TRBJ2-5, with D tentatively TRBD1 or TRBD2 (6 bases each). From germline, CDR1 is SGDLS and CDR2 YYNGEE. Trimming removed 2 bases at V and 5 bases at J, with 10 bases between. This CDR3 has 13 amino acids. CDR3 sequence reads: CASSVGGLETQYF. CDR3 nucleotides: TGTGCCAGCAGCGTGGGGGGCCTTGAGACCCAGTACTTC.

This clonotype was counted many times. The chain employs TRBV2 and TRBJ2-3; D gene unclear. The germline V gene has CDR1 SNHLY and CDR2 FYNNEI. CDR3 size: 13 residues. The V end lost 2 bases, the J end lost 5 bases, and 8 bases lay between the germline ends. The CDR3 bases are TGTGCCAGCAGTGAATTACTGGAAGATACGCAGTATTTT. This codes for CASSELLEDTQYF.

The table lists this clonotype with a count of one. The V and J genes are TRBV7-2 and TRBJ1-1; D might be TRBD1 (5 bases). Germline V gene lookup returns CDR1 SGHTA and CDR2 FQGNSA. V was pared by 5 bases and J by 11 bases, with 27 bases between. The CDR3 length is 16 residues. DNA of the CDR3: TGTGCCAGCAGCCTAAGAAGGGGCCAGGAGAAGAGACCGGCTTTCTTT. Its translation: CASSLRRGQEKRPAFF.

This clonotype was seen at least ten times. J is TRBJ2-3 and V is TRBV6-5; D is unclear. V was trimmed by 1 base and J by 0 bases, leaving 11 bases between them. This CDR3 is built from 16 residues. CDR1 MNHEY and CDR2 SVGAGI come from the germline V gene. The CDR3 coding sequence is TGTGCCAGCAGTTACTTCCCTCGTGCTAGCACAGATACGCAGTATTTT. Translation gives CASSYFPRASTDTQYF.

This clonotype has only a few counts. Being one base from a much bigger clone, this may be a read error. The V gene is TRBV6-2 or TRBV6-3, the J gene TRBJ2-5; D remains ambiguous. Germline V gene sequence: CDR1 MNHEY, CDR2 SVGEGT. CDR3 length: 12 amino acids. CDR3 amino acids: CARSLIQETQYF. CDR3 sequence (DNA): TGTGCCCGCAGTCTCATCCAAGAGACCCAGTACTTC.

This clonotype was seen at least ten times. The J gene is TRBJ2-2, the V gene TRBV6-2 or TRBV6-3, with D uncertain. The CDR3 consists of 13 residues. CDR1 and CDR2 from the germline V gene are MNHEY and SVGEGT. V was cut by 3 bases and J by 3 bases, with 5 bases left in between. CDR3 nucleotides: TGTGCCAGCAGTTATATCTACACCGGGGAGCTGTTTTTT. This gives the protein CASSYIYTGELFF.

CDR3 loop: CATQGQGKTQYF. Written as DNA, the CDR3 is TGTGCCACCCAAGGACAGGGTAAAACGCAGTATTTT. This chain joins TRBV24-1 and TRBJ2-3; 8 nucleotides align to TRBD1. V was pared by 9 bases and J by 9 bases, with 7 bases of the junction left unmatched. The germline gives CDR1 KGHDR, CDR2 SFDVKD. The CDR3 extends over 12 amino acids.

In regard to this clonotype: The CDR3 does not end in the conserved phenylalanine or tryptophan, so this is likely a read error. The DNA is left out, because the CDR3 cannot be placed on it with certainty; the CDR3 is given as TCRdb lists it. This chain connects TRBV9 to TRBJ2-5; the table gives TRBD1 as D, unverified against the DNA. Germline V gene data show CDR1 as SGDLS and CDR2 as YYNGEE. Inclusive of both ends, the CDR3 amounts to 13 amino acids. The CDR3 spells CASSPGQGAPMNI.

This chain uses TRBV7-3 with TRBJ2-7, with 9 bases identical to TRBD1. The V and J ends lost 6 bases and 11 bases, in that order; junction bases with no gene match: 14. This CDR3 comprises 14 residues. Germline assignment: CDR1 SGHTA and CDR2 FQGTGA. The CDR3 spells CASRQEQGAWEKYF. The CDR3 DNA is TGTGCCAGCAGGCAGGAACAGGGGGCCTGGGAGAAGTACTTC.

The table lists this clonotype with many counts. The CDR3 region is CASTPGRPRGYTF. The CDR3 nucleotides are TGTGCCAGTACCCCGGGTCGGCCGCGTGGCTACACCTTC. The chain links TRBV7-2 to TRBJ1-2; no clear D. Germline V gives CDR1 SGHTA, CDR2 FQGNSA. V gave up 9 bases and J gave up 7 bases, with 18 bases separating them. There are 13 residues in the CDR3.

This clonotype was found many times. V and J are TRBV25-1 and TRBJ1-2; D uncertain. CDR1 is MGHDK, CDR2 SYGVNS, per germline. V was clipped by 8 bases and J by 4 bases, with 23 bases between them. The length of the CDR3 is 16 residues. CDR3 DNA: TGTGCCAGCTCCCGGACGAGTGTCGACGGGATCTATGGCTACACCTTC. Translation: CASSRTSVDGIYGYTF.

The V and J genes are TRBV7-9 and TRBJ2-3; D unclear. V lost 5 bases and J 7 bases, leaving 10 bases between the germline ends. Germline-derived CDR1 and CDR2 are SEHNR and FQNEAQ (reference sequence). CDR3 size: 12 residues. CDR3 loop: CASSPGSYTQYF. For the CDR3, the DNA is TGTGCCAGCAGCCCGGGTAGTTATACGCAGTATTTT.

On this clonotype itself: In this CDR3 the conserved last residue, phenylalanine or tryptophan, is missing, so a read error is likely. The limits of the CDR3 on the DNA are not certain, so only TCRdb's listed CDR3 is given. This chain joins TRBV9 and TRBJ1-4. CDR1 is SGDLS and CDR2 is YYNGEE in the germline V gene. The CDR3 length is 10 residues, termini included. This CDR3 is CASSGREFGP.

In its sample, this clonotype was seen once. One junction end disagrees with the germline gene, perhaps due to a read error. The V gene is TRBV5-1, the J gene TRBJ2-7, with 7 positions matching TRBD2. CDR3 length: 14 amino acids. Germline CDR1 reads SGHRS; CDR2 reads YFSETQ. The CDR3 sequence is CASSPSGLSFEQYF. The CDR3 coding sequence is TGCGCCAGCAGCCCCTCGGGACTATCCTTCGAGCAGTACTTC.

Worth noting for this clonotype: An end of the junction does not agree with germline; a read error may underlie this. This chain uses TRBV15 with TRBJ2-3; 10 bases are a match to TRBD1. The length of the CDR3 is 15 residues. Germline V gives CDR1 LNHNV, CDR2 YYDKDF (reference sequence). CDR3 nucleotides: TGTGCCAGCAGCAGAAGAGGGACAGGGGTGGATACGCAGTATTTT. Translated, it gives CASSRRGTGVDTQYF. Full variable domain (remainder filled in from reference TRBV15 and TRBJ2-3): DAMVIQNPRYQVTQFGKPVTLSCSQTLNHNVMYWYQQKSSQAPKLLFHYYDKDFNNEADTPDNFQSRRPNTSFCFLDIRSPGLGDTAMYLCASSRRGTGVDTQYFGPGTRLTVL.

The chain has TRBV11-2 and TRBJ1-6; 8 bases fit TRBD1. CDR3 length equals 17 residues. Unmatched junction bases numbered 11, after V lost 3 bases and J lost 7 bases. CDR1 SGHAT and CDR2 FQNNGV come from the germline V gene. CDR3 in DNA: TGTGCCAGCAGCTTTGGACTGGCGACAGGGGTAAATTCACCCCTCCACTTT. This codes for CASSFGLATGVNSPLHF.

CDR3: CASSFTRSYGYTF. In nucleotides, the CDR3 is TGCGCCAGCAGCTTCACGCGAAGCTATGGCTACACCTTC. This chain connects TRBV5-1 to TRBJ1-2; D gene uncertain. Germline CDR1 reads SGHRS; CDR2 reads YFSETQ. V lost 2 bases and J 4 bases, leaving 9 bases between the germline ends. The CDR3 runs 13 residues.

With respect to this clonotype: One end of the junction varies from germline; a read error may be responsible. The chain couples TRBV5-1 to TRBJ1-1; D is unclear. Germline V gene lookup returns CDR1 SGHRS and CDR2 YFSETQ. The CDR3 consists of 13 residues. The CDR3 sequence is CASSVEERTEAFF. The CDR3 bases are TGTGCCAGCAGCGTAGAAGAACGAACTGAAGCTTTCTTT.

There are many counts of this clonotype. This chain joins TRBV20-1 and TRBJ2-2, with a tentative D call TRBD2 (6 bases). Germline CDR1 DFQATT, CDR2 SNEGSKA (reference sequence). The CDR3 contains 15 residues. V was trimmed by 1 base and J by 1 base, leaving 10 bases between them. The DNA for the CDR3 is TGCAGTGCTAGAGGCGGGACGGGGAACACCGGGGAGCTGTTTTTT. Protein product: CSARGGTGNTGELFF.

As DNA, the CDR3 is TGTGCCAGCAGCGTTGCACTGGGCGTTCGCTACAATTTCTTT. Its protein product is CASSVALGVRYNFF. V and J are TRBV9 and TRBJ1-1; D unclear. From germline, CDR1 is SGDLS and CDR2 YYNGEE. The CDR3 has 14 residues. V was trimmed by 2 bases and J by 13 bases, leaving 21 bases between them.

The chain combines TRBV19 with TRBJ2-5, with D possibly called TRBD1 or TRBD2 (6 bases each). Germline V lookup: CDR1 LNHDA, CDR2 SQIVND (reference sequence). This CDR3 comprises 16 residues. V was clipped by 4 bases and J by 9 bases, with 24 bases between them. This chain's CDR3 is CASSTGAWDSPQPQYF. CDR3 in DNA: TGTGCCAGTAGTACAGGGGCATGGGACTCACCCCAGCCCCAGTACTTC. The whole variable domain, remainder taken from reference TRBV19 and TRBJ2-5, is DGGITQSPKYLFRKEGQNVTLSCEQNLNHDAMYWYRQDPGQGLRLIYYSQIVNDFQKGDIAEGYSVSREKKESFPLTVTSAQKNPTAFYLCASSTGAWDSPQPQYFGPGTRLLVL.

This chain uses TRBV7-2 with TRBJ1-1, with no clear D. From germline, CDR1 is SGHTA and CDR2 FQGNSA. The CDR3 totals 15 residues. With 3 bases removed from V and 14 bases from J, the gap between germline ends came to 25 bases. CDR3 coding DNA: TGTGCCAGCAGCTTCGGAGCAGTGAAAAACTGTGTTTTGTTCTTT. It specifies CASSFGAVKNCVLFF.